This TCR beta chain is from a study of cytomegalovirus exposure and HLA in healthy donors. The wider study: In a previous analysis, 95 million to 130 million unique TCR beta sequences were found from 170 million or so T cells.

This clone has just a few counts. The PCR ran on 60 Vbeta and 13 Jbeta primers. In the study's own analysis: Unique TCR beta chains totaled around 86 million in a later count, with about 11 million of them shared. The data were produced by immunoSEQ multiplex PCR, yet TCRdb's version contains in-frame clones alone and is incomplete. V, J and clone size were drawn from that table, and D and trimming were deduced from the DNA. The table has 130,000 or so clones, 61% seen once. The sample comprised PBMCs. The clonotype was recovered from a male donor in good health and CMV-seronegative.

CDR3: CASKITGTGYEQYF. CDR3 bases: TGTGCCAGCAAAATAACCGGGACAGGATACGAGCAGTACTTC. The V and J genes are TRBV28 and TRBJ2-7; 8 nucleotides align to TRBD1. J was trimmed by 4 bases and V by 7 bases; bases with no gene match: 9. The CDR3 consists of 14 residues. Per germline, CDR1 MDHEN and CDR2 SYDVKM.